Here is one TCR beta chain with its context. Possible read error: a much larger clone is one base away. There are 15 residues in the CDR3. Germline lookup yields CDR1 SGHTA and CDR2 FQGNSA. Primed by a sample-barcoded 5' primer and a J-beta primer mix, a second PCR proceeded for about 7 to 11 cycles. From the 5' RACE reads, TCRdb called clonotypes with MiXCR, one entry per CDR3 protein. The sample gives some 710,000 distinct CDR3 sequences, around half of which show up once; approximately 18% is in the top ten. The data originate from a study of blood T cells in healthy people across ages. The source is an elderly man in good health. The chain employs TRBV7-2 and TRBJ2-1; a weak D match, TRBD1 (5 bases). Sequencing was performed on blood. DNA for the CDR3: TGTGTCAGCAGCTTGGGTAGGGGCGCCTACAATGAGCAGTTCTTC. It yields the protein CVSSLGRGAYNEQFF.